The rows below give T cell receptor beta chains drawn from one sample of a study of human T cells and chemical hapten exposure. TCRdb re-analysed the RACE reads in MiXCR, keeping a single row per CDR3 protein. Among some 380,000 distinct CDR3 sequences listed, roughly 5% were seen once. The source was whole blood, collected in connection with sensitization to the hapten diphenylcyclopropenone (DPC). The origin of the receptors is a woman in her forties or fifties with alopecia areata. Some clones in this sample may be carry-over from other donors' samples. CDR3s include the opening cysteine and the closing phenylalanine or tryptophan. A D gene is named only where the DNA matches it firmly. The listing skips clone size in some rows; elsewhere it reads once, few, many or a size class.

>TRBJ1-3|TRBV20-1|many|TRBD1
TGCAGTGCACTGGACAGGTACTCTGGAAACACCATATATTTT
CSALDRYSGNTIYF
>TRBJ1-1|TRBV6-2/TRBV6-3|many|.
TGTGCCAGCAGTTCAACCGGGACGGGTGAAGCTTTCTTT
CASSSTGTGEAFF
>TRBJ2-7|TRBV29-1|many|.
TGCAGCGTCCCGACCGAGCGAGGACTCCCCTACGAGCAGTACTTC
CSVPTERGLPYEQYF
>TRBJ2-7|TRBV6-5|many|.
TGTGCCAGCAGCCTCACCCGACAGTACGAGCAGTACTTC
CASSLTRQYEQYF
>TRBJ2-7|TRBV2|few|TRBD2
TGTGCCAGCAGTGTGGGGCTAGCGGGGGAAGAGCAGTACTTC
CASSVGLAGEEQYF
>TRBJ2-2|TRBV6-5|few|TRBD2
TGTGCCAGCAGCCGAACTAGCGGGTCTACCGGGGAGCTGTTTTTT
CASSRTSGSTGELFF
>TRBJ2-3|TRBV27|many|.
TGTGCCAGCAGCTCGCGCACAGATACGCAGTATTTT
CASSSRTDTQYF
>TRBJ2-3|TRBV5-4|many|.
TGTGCCAGCAGCTTGGACAGCACAGATACGCAGTATTTT
CASSLDSTDTQYF
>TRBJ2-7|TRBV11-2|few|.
TGTGCCAGCAGCTTAGGACAAACGTATAAGCAGTACTTC
CASSLGQTYKQYF
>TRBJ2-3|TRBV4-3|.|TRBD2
TGCGCCAGCAGCCAACTAGCGGGAATAACGGATACGCAGTATTTT
CASSQLAGITDTQYF
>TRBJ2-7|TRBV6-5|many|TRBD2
TGTGCCAGCTCCCTAGCGGGAGGCCCGACCTACGAGCAGTACTTC
CASSLAGGPTYEQYF
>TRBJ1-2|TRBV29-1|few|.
TGCAGCGTTGGCGGGGAAGCTAACTATGGCTACACCTTC
CSVGGEANYGYTF
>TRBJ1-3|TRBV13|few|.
TGTGCCAGCAGTCCCGACTTTTTATCTGGAAACACCATATATTTT
CASSPDFLSGNTIYF
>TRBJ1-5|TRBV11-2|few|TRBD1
TGTGCCAGCAGCCCGACGGACAGGAATCAGCCCCAGCATTTT
CASSPTDRNQPQHF
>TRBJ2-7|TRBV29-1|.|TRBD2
TGCAGCGTCATTCTAGCGGGGACCTACGAGCAGTACTTC
CSVILAGTYEQYF
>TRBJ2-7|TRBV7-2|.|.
TGTGCCAGCAGCCGCACCACTCCTTCCTACGAGCAGTACTTC
CASSRTTPSYEQYF
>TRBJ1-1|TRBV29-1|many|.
TGCAGCGTCTCTTACAGGGCTTTGAGGAGAACTGAAGCTTTCTTT
CSVSYRALRRTEAFF
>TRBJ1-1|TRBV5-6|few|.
TGTGCCAGCAGCTTACCGGCGAACACTGAAGCTTTCTTT
CASSLPANTEAFF
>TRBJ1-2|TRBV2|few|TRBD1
TGTGCCAGCAGTTATCGGACAGGGAAGGACTTGAACTATGGCTACACCTTC
CASSYRTGKDLNYGYTF
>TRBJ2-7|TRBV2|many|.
TGTGCCAGCAGTGAAGCAGGTGGGGCGGAGCAGTACTTC
CASSEAGGAEQYF
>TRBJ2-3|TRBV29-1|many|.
TGCAGCGTGGGAATGGTGGCAGATACGCAGTATTTT
CSVGMVADTQYF
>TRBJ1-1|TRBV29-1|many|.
TGCAGCGTTGTTGAAGTAATTGAAGCTTTCTTT
CSVVEVIEAFF
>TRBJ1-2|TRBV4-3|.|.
TGCGCCAGCAGCCATATACAAGGAGAAGCGTATGGCTACACCTTC
CASSHIQGEAYGYTF
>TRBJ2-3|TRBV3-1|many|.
TGTGCCAGCAGCCAGGAAGTGCCCACAGATACGCAGTATTTT
CASSQEVPTDTQYF
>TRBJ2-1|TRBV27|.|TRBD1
TGTGCCAGCAGCGCCAGGCCGACAGGGTACAATGAGCAGTTCTTC
CASSARPTGYNEQFF
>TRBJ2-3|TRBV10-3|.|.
TGTGCCATCAGTCAAATCAGCACAGATACGCAGTATTTT
CAISQISTDTQYF
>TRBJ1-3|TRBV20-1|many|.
TGCAGTGCTAGAGGCGAGGGGAAGGCTGGAAACACCATATATTTT
CSARGEGKAGNTIYF
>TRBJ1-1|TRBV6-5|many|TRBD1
TGTGCCAGCAGAAGGACAGGGGCTGAAGCTTTCTTT
CASRRTGAEAFF
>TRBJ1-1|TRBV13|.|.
TGTGCCAGCAGCTTAGCCAGGGCAACCCGAATTGAAGCTTTCTTT
CASSLARATRIEAFF
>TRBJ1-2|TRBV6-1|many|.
TGTGCCAGCAGTGAACAGGGATCGGATGGCTACACCTTC
CASSEQGSDGYTF
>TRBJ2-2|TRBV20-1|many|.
TGCAGTGCCCCCTCGAACACCGGGGAGCTGTTTTTT
CSAPSNTGELFF
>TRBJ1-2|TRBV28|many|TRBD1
TGTGCCAGCAGTTTATCTCGACAGGGGTGGAGGAACTATGGCTACACCTTC
CASSLSRQGWRNYGYTF
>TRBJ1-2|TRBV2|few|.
TGTGCCAGCAGGGGGCAGGACTATGGCTACACCTTC
CASRGQDYGYTF
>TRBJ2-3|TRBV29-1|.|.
TGCAGCGTAACAACTTCTACTAGCACAGATACGCAGTATTTT
CSVTTSTSTDTQYF
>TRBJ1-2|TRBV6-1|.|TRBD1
TGTGCCAGCAGTGTATCGACAGGGGGTGATGGCTACACCTTC
CASSVSTGGDGYTF
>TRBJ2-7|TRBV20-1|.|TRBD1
TGCAGTGCTAGCCGCCCGGGACAGGGGGGCCCCTACGAGCAGTACTTC
CSASRPGQGGPYEQYF
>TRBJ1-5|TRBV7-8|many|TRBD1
TGTGCCAGCAGCTTAGCAGTCGGGACAGTGAGCAATCAGCCCCAGCATTTT
CASSLAVGTVSNQPQHF
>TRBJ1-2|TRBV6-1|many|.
TGTGCCAGCAGTGAGGACAGATTACGAGGCTACACCTTC
CASSEDRLRGYTF
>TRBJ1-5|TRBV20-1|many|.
TGCAGTGCTATCGAGCCTGCTATTAGCAATCAGCCCCAGCATTTT
CSAIEPAISNQPQHF
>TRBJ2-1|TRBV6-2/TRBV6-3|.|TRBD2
TGTGCCAGCAGTTCAGGACTAGCGGGGGGGTTATACAATGAGCAGTTCTTC
CASSSGLAGGLYNEQFF
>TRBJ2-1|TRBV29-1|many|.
TGCAGCGTGGTTCCGGAGAGTAGCTCCTACAATGAGCAGTTCTTC
CSVVPESSSYNEQFF
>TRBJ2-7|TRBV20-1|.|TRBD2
TGCAGTGCTCTCGGGACTAGCGGACGGTGGGAGCAGTACTTC
CSALGTSGRWEQYF
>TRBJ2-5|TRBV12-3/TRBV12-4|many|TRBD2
TGTGCCAGCAGTTTCCTCAGCGGGAGGAGAGAGACCCAGTACTTC
CASSFLSGRRETQYF
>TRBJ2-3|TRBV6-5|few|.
TGTGCCAGCAGTCTGGACCCAACTAGGGAAGAGGAAGATACGCAGTATTTT
CASSLDPTREEEDTQYF
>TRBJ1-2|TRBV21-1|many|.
TGTGCCAGCAGCAAAAAACGCAGCCCTATGCTAGCCCCCTTCATCTATGGCGGCTACACCTTC
CASSKKRSPMLAPFIYGGYTF
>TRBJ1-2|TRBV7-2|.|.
TGTGCCAGCAGCTCAGGCGGGGGCAGGGCGAACTATGGCTACACCTTC
CASSSGGGRANYGYTF
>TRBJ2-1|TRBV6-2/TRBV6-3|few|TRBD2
TGTGCCAGCAGTTACCCAGGGCGGGGGGGCCGCGATGAGCAGTTCTTC
CASSYPGRGGRDEQFF
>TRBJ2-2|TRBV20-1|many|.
TGCAGTGCTAGCAGTATCAGGGGCGGGGAGCTGTTTTTT
CSASSIRGGELFF
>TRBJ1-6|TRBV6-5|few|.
TGTGCCAGCAGTTACTCGCCAGGGCAGGAATCACCCCTCCACTTT
CASSYSPGQESPLHF
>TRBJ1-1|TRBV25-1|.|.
TGTGCCAGCAGTGCCCTCAAAGGACAGTACACTGAAACTTTCTTT
CASSALKGQYTETFF